This T cell receptor beta chain was captured in a study of blood T cell repertoires in COVID-19. About the research overall: Samples taken during acute and convalescent COVID-19 were collected in the United States, Italy and Spain. PBMCs, B-cell-depleted T cells, or T cells were the source of the cDNA or gDNA that made up the material.

Source study methods: Reference gene primers were amplified, and this amplification served to estimate nucleated cell counts. Clones were read by immunoSEQ multiplex PCR, and TCRdb kept only the in-frame ones, dropping some. For V, J and clone size, that table is used; D and trimming come from the DNA. The sample records more than 150,000 clones, about 85% being singletons. The CDR3 covers 15 residues. CDR1 and CDR2 from the germline V gene are SGHRS and YFSETQ. The V gene end was trimmed by 2 bases and the J gene end by 4 bases; junction bases not matched to a gene: 4. V is TRBV5-1 and J is TRBJ2-1; 9 nucleotides line up with TRBD2. The sequence derives from a man aged 70-80 years who had recovered from COVID-19. The specimen was peripheral blood. The CDR3 is CASSFLAGFYNEQFF. CDR3 DNA sequence: TGCGCCAGCAGCTTTCTAGCGGGATTTTACAATGAGCAGTTCTTC.